Listed below are T cell receptor beta chains from one sample, sequenced in a study of blood T cells in healthy people across ages. TCRdb re-called the 5' RACE reads through MiXCR, storing one row per CDR3 protein. Among about 1.8 million distinct CDR3 sequences, around half were seen once, and the ten largest hold roughly 2.1%. Sequencing was done on a sample of blood. These TCRs come from a woman aged 40-49 years in good health. The CDR3 runs from the conserved cysteine through the conserved F or W. Fields, in order: CDR3 DNA, CDR3 protein, J gene, clone size, D gene, V gene. A D gene is named only where the DNA matches it firmly. Part of the rows lack a size; the others show once, few, many or a class for expanded clones.

TGCGCCAGCAGCTTGGGCAGGGACAACTATGGCTACACCTTC	CASSLGRDNYGYTF	TRBJ1-2	-	-	TRBV5-1
TGTGCCAGCACCCAGGCGCGGGGAAGCTCCTACGAGCAGTACTTC	CASTQARGSSYEQYF	TRBJ2-7	-	-	TRBV6-6
TGCAGTGCTAGAGTTCCACGAACCTATGGCTACACCTTC	CSARVPRTYGYTF	TRBJ1-2	-	-	TRBV20-1
TGTGCCAGCAGTCAAAGACTAGCGGCAGATACGCAGTATTTT	CASSQRLAADTQYF	TRBJ2-3	-	TRBD2	TRBV6-6
TGCGCCAGCAGCTTGGAAGCGGGGGGGCCGAAGACCCAGTACTTC	CASSLEAGGPKTQYF	TRBJ2-5	-	TRBD2	TRBV5-1
TGTGCCAGCAGCTCATCCGGGACCCATGTATTTGTGGCAGAGCAGTTCTTC	CASSSSGTHVFVAEQFF	TRBJ2-1	few	-	TRBV7-2
TGTGCCAGCAGCGCTGCTAGGGGACAGGGGAATCAGCCCCAGCATTTT	CASSAARGQGNQPQHF	TRBJ1-5	few	TRBD1	TRBV9
TGCAGCGTTGAAGATGGCCAGTCCGGGACCCAGTACTTC	CSVEDGQSGTQYF	TRBJ2-5	many	-	TRBV29-1
TGTGCCACCAGTGACCGGGGGGGCCGTGGCACAGATACGCAGTATTTT	CATSDRGGRGTDTQYF	TRBJ2-3	-	TRBD2	TRBV24-1
TGTGCCAGCAGTGAAGCCAGGGCGAGCACCGGGGAGCTGTTTTTT	CASSEARASTGELFF	TRBJ2-2	-	-	TRBV2
TGTGCCAGCAGATCTCACGGACAGCAAGAGACCCAGTACTTC	CASRSHGQQETQYF	TRBJ2-5	few	-	TRBV28
TGTGCCAGCAGCCAAGCGGGGGGCACAAATACGCAGTATTTT	CASSQAGGTNTQYF	TRBJ2-3	-	-	TRBV3-1
TGTGCCAGCAGTGCGTTCGGGGGCTCGTACGAGCAGTACTTC	CASSAFGGSYEQYF	TRBJ2-7	-	-	TRBV25-1
TGTGCCAGCAATACGCGGGACAGGGGGATAGAGACCCAGTACTTC	CASNTRDRGIETQYF	TRBJ2-5	-	TRBD1	TRBV28
TGTGCCAGCTTGGTGGGGGCCCGCACAGATACGCAGTATTTT	CASLVGARTDTQYF	TRBJ2-3	-	-	TRBV2
TGCAGTGCTAGAAAGGACGCCAGAAGCACAGATACGCAGTATTTT	CSARKDARSTDTQYF	TRBJ2-3	-	-	TRBV20-1
TGTGCCAGCAAGGAGGAGACAGATACGCAGTATTTT	CASKEETDTQYF	TRBJ2-3	-	-	TRBV2
TGTGCCAGCAGCTTAGGGAGCGGGGACGAGCAGTACTTC	CASSLGSGDEQYF	TRBJ2-7	-	TRBD2	TRBV7-2
TGTGCCAGCGGCAAGATCGGGTCCCCCGGGGAGACCCAGTTCTTC	CASGKIGSPGETQFF	TRBJ2-1	once	-	TRBV7-2
TGTGCCAGCAGTTACTCCCAAGCCCGGGGGTACAATGAGCAGTTCTTC	CASSYSQARGYNEQFF	TRBJ2-1	-	-	TRBV6-5
TGTGCCAGCAGCTTAGTACAGGGTATGGGCTCTGGGGCCAACGTCCTGACTTTC	CASSLVQGMGSGANVLTF	TRBJ2-6	-	-	TRBV7-2
TGTGCCAGCAGTCCAGACGGTAGGGTTGAGTTCTTC	CASSPDGRVEFF	TRBJ2-1	-	-	TRBV27
TGTGCCAGCAGTTACTCCCATCAGATCCAGTACTTC	CASSYSHQIQYF	TRBJ2-5	-	-	TRBV6-2/TRBV6-3
TGTGCCAGCAGCCGGGACCGTGCTAATAATTCACCCCTCCACTTT	CASSRDRANNSPLHF	TRBJ1-6	-	-	TRBV9
TGTGCCAGCAGCCCCACGGACGGGGGGAACTATGGCTACACCTTC	CASSPTDGGNYGYTF	TRBJ1-2	few	-	TRBV6-5
TGTGCCAGCAGTTACAGGGGACAAGCGTTCTTC	CASSYRGQAFF	TRBJ2-1	-	-	TRBV6-5
TGCAGTGCTAGCGATTTGGGAGGTTCGGAAGATACGCAGTATTTT	CSASDLGGSEDTQYF	TRBJ2-3	few	-	TRBV20-1
TGTGCCAGCAGCTTAGCCGGGACAGTAGGAGGTCGAGGAGAGACCCAGTACTTC	CASSLAGTVGGRGETQYF	TRBJ2-5	-	TRBD1	TRBV7-9
TGTGCCAGCAGTTACTCAGGGACGTTCAGAGAGACCCAGTACTTC	CASSYSGTFRETQYF	TRBJ2-5	-	-	TRBV6-5
TGCAGTGCTAAGGGCGGGGGCAAAGAGACCCAGTACTTC	CSAKGGGKETQYF	TRBJ2-5	-	-	TRBV20-1
TGCAGTGCTAGAGAGACGGCAGGGATCAACACTGAAGCTTTCTTT	CSARETAGINTEAFF	TRBJ1-1	-	-	TRBV20-1